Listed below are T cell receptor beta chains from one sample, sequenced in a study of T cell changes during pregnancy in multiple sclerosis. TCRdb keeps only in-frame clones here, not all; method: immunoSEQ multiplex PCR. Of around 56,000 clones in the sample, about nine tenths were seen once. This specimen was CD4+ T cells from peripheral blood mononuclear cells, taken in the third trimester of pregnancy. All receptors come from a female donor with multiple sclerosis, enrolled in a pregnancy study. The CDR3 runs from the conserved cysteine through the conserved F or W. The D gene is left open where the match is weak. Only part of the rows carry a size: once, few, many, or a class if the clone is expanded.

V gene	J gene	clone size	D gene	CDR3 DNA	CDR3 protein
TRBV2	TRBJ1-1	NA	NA	TGTGCCAGCGGACAGCACACTGAAGCTTTCTTT	CASGQHTEAFF
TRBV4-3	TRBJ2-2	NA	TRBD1	TGCGCCAGCAGCCAAGCGACAGGGGGCTTCGGGGAGCTGTTTTTT	CASSQATGGFGELFF
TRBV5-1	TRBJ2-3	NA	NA	TGCGCCAGCAGCTTGGCAGGGGATGCGGCAGATACGCAGTATTTT	CASSLAGDAADTQYF
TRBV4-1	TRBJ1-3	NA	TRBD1	TGCGCCAGCAGCCAAGACAACAGGGGAACGGACACCATATATTTT	CASSQDNRGTDTIYF
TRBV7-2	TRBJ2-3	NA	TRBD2	TGTGCCAGCAGCTCAAGACTAGCGGGCCTAACAGATACGCAGTATTTT	CASSSRLAGLTDTQYF
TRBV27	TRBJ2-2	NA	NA	TGTGCCAGCCTTGCTGGCAGCGGGACACCCGGGGAGCTGTTTTTT	CASLAGSGTPGELFF
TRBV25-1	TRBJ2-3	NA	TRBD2	TGTGCCAGCCTATTAGGCGGGGGAGATACGCAGTATTTT	CASLLGGGDTQYF
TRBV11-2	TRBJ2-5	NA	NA	TGTGCCAGCAGCACACAGGGTTTTCAGACCCAGTACTTC	CASSTQGFQTQYF
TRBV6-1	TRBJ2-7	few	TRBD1	TGTGCCAGCAGCTACAGGGGCGACTCCTACGAGCAGTACTTC	CASSYRGDSYEQYF
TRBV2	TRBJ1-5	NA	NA	TGTGCCAGCAGTGAATTGCGGGAGGATCAGCCCCAGCATTTT	CASSELREDQPQHF
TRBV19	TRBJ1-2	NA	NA	TGTGCCAGTAGGTTGGAGACAGGTCCCTCCACCTTCTATGGCTACACCTTC	CASRLETGPSTFYGYTF
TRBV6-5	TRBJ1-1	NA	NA	TGTGCCAGCAGTCCTCTCGACACGAGCACTGAAGCTTTCTTT	CASSPLDTSTEAFF
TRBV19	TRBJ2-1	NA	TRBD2	TGTGCCAGTACGCAGATTACTAGCGGGAGGGCCGGCTACAATGAGCAGTTCTTC	CASTQITSGRAGYNEQFF
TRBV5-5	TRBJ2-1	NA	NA	TGTGCCAGCAGCTATGAGGTGCAGTTCTTC	CASSYEVQFF
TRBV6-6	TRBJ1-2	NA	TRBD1	TGTGCCAGCACCCCGGACAGGGAGGGCTATGGCTACACCTTC	CASTPDREGYGYTF
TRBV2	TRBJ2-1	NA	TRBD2	TGTGCCAGCAGCAGAGGACTAGTTTCCGGGAATGAGCAGTTCTTC	CASSRGLVSGNEQFF
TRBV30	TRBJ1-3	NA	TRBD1	TGTGCCTGGAGCAGGGGACAGGGGGCGAACACCATATATTTT	CAWSRGQGANTIYF
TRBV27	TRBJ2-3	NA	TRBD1	TGTGCCACCCTCAAGTTCCGATTGGGACAGGGGCCTAGCACAGATACGCAGTATTTT	CATLKFRLGQGPSTDTQYF
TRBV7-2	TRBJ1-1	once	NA	TGTGCCAGCAGCTTAGGCCTAGCAGGGGACACTGAAGCTTTCTTT	CASSLGLAGDTEAFF
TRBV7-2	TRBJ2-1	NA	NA	TGTGCCAGCAGCCACCCCCAGAGAGCGGGTGAGCAGTTCTTC	CASSHPQRAGEQFF
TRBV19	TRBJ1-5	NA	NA	TGTGCCAGTAGTCCGGGGAGGTCGGGGAATCAGCCCCAGCATTTT	CASSPGRSGNQPQHF
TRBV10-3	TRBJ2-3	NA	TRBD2	TGTGCCGCCAGGGCTAGCGGGGTCTTTGATACGCAGTATTTT	CAARASGVFDTQYF
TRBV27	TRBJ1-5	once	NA	TGTGCCAGCAGTTTTTTGAGGCCGTTTCGCGGGGCAGACCATAGCAATCAGCCCCAGCATTTT	CASSFLRPFRGADHSNQPQHF
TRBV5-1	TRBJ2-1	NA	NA	TGCGCCAGCCGAGGGGGGGCGGGTATTGAGCAGTTCTTC	CASRGGAGIEQFF
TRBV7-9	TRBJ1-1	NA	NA	TGTGCCAGCAGCTTACCCGGGAGGGGGAAGAACACTGAAGCTTTCTTT	CASSLPGRGKNTEAFF
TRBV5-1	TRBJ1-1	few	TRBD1	TGCGCCAGCAGCGCACGGACAGGGGAGGACACTGAAGCTTTCTTT	CASSARTGEDTEAFF
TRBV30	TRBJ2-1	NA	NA	TGTGCCTGGAGTGTAACTACGCTCAATGAGCAGTTCTTC	CAWSVTTLNEQFF
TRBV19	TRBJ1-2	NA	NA	TGTGCCAGTAGTACGGATCGACGACCTACAGGATATGGCTACACCTTC	CASSTDRRPTGYGYTF
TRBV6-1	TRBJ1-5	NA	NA	TGTGCCAGCAGTGAAGAGGCAGGGTGGAGCAATCAGCCCCAGCATTTT	CASSEEAGWSNQPQHF